The clone carrying this T cell receptor beta chain has ten or more counts. This sample was taken from a study of CD8+CD57+ T cells in acquired aplastic anemia. Study as a whole: The study obtained an average of approximately 2.9 ug of DNA from sorted CD4+ and CD8+ cells.

TCR beta VDJ and CDR3 profiling used genomic DNA as template. Using its own MiXCR run on the reads, TCRdb lists one record per CDR3 protein. The sample includes around 430,000 distinct CDR3 sequences, less than 35% of them seen just once. An expansion of CD8+CD57+ cells by flow cytometry had been shown in patients chosen for sequencing. A severe acquired aplastic anemia diagnosis applied to all patients. Germline V gives CDR1 SEHNR, CDR2 FQNEAQ (reference sequence). The CDR3 consists of 12 residues. Trimming pared 6 bases from V and 0 bases from J, leaving 2 bases between. Material: sorted CD4+, CD8+, or CD8+CD57+ T cells (not recorded which) from PBMCs. This chain connects TRBV7-9 to TRBJ2-2; unclear D gene. This receptor was identified in a human donor with aplastic anemia. CDR3 bases: TGTGCCAGCAGTTCGAACACCGGGGAGCTGTTTTTT. Residues: CASSSNTGELFF.